A single sample gave rise to the 26 T cell receptor beta chains below, sequenced in a study of technical replicates of blood from a few donors. Method: immunoSEQ multiplex PCR; TCRdb's copy keeps in-frame clones and lacks some. The sample has 55,000 to 75,000 clones; 91% are singletons. The sample was PBMCs. The receptors derive from a human donor in good health. Some clones in this sample may be carry-over from other donors' samples.

The chain combines TRBV4-3 with TRBJ2-1; the D is unclear. V lost 7 bases, J lost 1 base, and 14 bases lay in between. In germline, CDR1 is LGHNA, CDR2 YSLEER. The CDR3 contains 15 residues. CDR3 bases: TGCGCCAGCAAACCTACGCTTACTTCCTACAATGAGCAGTTCTTC. Protein: CASKPTLTSYNEQFF.

This chain uses TRBV5-1 with TRBJ2-3, with 12 bases that match TRBD2. Germline V gene data show CDR1 as SGHRS and CDR2 as YFSETQ. The V gene end was trimmed by 3 bases and the J gene end by 2 bases; junction bases not matched to a gene: 7. CDR3 length equals 17 residues. CDR3 coding DNA: TGCGCCAGCAGCTCCTCGGGACTAGCGGGTAACACAGATACGCAGTATTTT. Translating it yields CASSSSGLAGNTDTQYF.

The genes are TRBV18 and TRBJ2-7, with D perhaps TRBD2 (7 bases). Germline V gene sequence: CDR1 KGHSH, CDR2 LQKENI. V was trimmed by 2 bases and J by 2 bases, leaving 16 bases between them. CDR3 length: 16 residues. The CDR3 DNA reads TGTGCCAGCTCACCATTAGCCCTCGGGGGGCCCTACGAGCAGTACTTC. Residues: CASSPLALGGPYEQYF.

The V call is TRBV11-2, the J call TRBJ2-7; 13 bases are a match to TRBD2. This CDR3 is 19 amino acids long. The V segment lost 1 base and the J segment 4 bases; nucleotides outside the gene matches: 13. In germline, CDR1 is SGHAT, CDR2 FQNNGV. The CDR3 protein is CASSLVERGTSGNGYEQYF. CDR3 sequence (DNA): TGTGCCAGCAGCTTAGTCGAAAGGGGGACTAGCGGGAACGGGTACGAGCAGTACTTC.

V is TRBV9 and J is TRBJ2-7; tentative D call: TRBD2 (6 bases). Trimming left V 1 base short and J 7 bases short, with 15 bases between. CDR3 length equals 14 residues. CDR1 is SGDLS, CDR2 YYNGEE, per germline. CDR3 residues: CASSVYGGPGEQYF. CDR3 coding DNA: TGTGCCAGCAGCGTATATGGAGGGCCCGGGGAGCAGTACTTC.

The V gene is TRBV11-2, the J gene TRBJ2-2, with 8 bases aligning to TRBD1. V lost 5 bases to trimming and J lost 5 bases; unmatched junction nucleotides: 4. CDR3 length equals 14 residues. The V gene's germline CDR1 is SGHAT and CDR2 FQNNGV. The CDR3, as DNA: TGTGCCAGCAGCAGGACAGGGAGTACCGGGGAGCTGTTTTTT. It translates to CASSRTGSTGELFF. The complete variable domain, with remaining parts taken from reference TRBV11-2 and TRBJ2-2, reads EAGVAQSPRYKIIEKRQSVAFWCNPISGHATLYWYQQILGQGPKLLIQFQNNGVVDDSQLPKDRFSAERLKGVDSTLKIQPAKLEDSAVYLCASSRTGSTGELFFGEGSRLTVL.

A note on this clone: The same CDR3 is also encoded by other DNA sequences in this sample. This sequence joins TRBV5-4 and TRBJ2-7; D gene uncertain. The CDR3 totals 13 residues. The germline V gene has CDR1 SGHNT and CDR2 YYREEE (reference sequence). V was trimmed by 0 bases and J by 1 base, leaving 5 bases between them. The CDR3 spells CASSLDISYEQYF. The CDR3 coding sequence is TGTGCCAGCAGCTTGGATATTTCCTACGAGCAGTACTTC.

The chain employs TRBV27 and TRBJ1-6, with D possibly being TRBD1 (6 bases). Trimming cost V 1 base and J 8 bases, with 9 bases left between them. CDR1 and CDR2 from the germline V gene are MNHEY and SMNVEV (reference sequence). The CDR3 spans 14 residues. The CDR3 nucleotides read TGTGCCAGCAGTTTATGGAGGACAGATTCACCCCTCCACTTT. Encoded protein: CASSLWRTDSPLHF.

The V call is TRBV7-9, the J call TRBJ1-3; D uncertain. The germline gives CDR1 SEHNR, CDR2 FQNEAQ (reference sequence). V was trimmed by 3 bases and J by 0 bases, leaving 6 bases between them. The CDR3 covers 14 residues. Written as DNA, the CDR3 is TGTGCCAGCAGCTTGGGGAGCTCTGGAAACACCATATATTTT. Its translation: CASSLGSSGNTIYF.

This chain links TRBV29-1 with TRBJ2-1, with 10 bases fitting TRBD2. The CDR3 is 13 residues long. V was pared by 5 bases and J by 4 bases, with 2 bases of the junction left unmatched. From germline, CDR1 is SQVTM and CDR2 ANQGSEA. Here the CDR3 reads CSVSGRDYNEQFF. The CDR3 DNA is TGCAGCGTTAGCGGGAGGGATTACAATGAGCAGTTCTTC.

CDR3 region: CASSSTVNTEAFF. Written as DNA, the CDR3 is TGTGCCAGCAGCTCGACAGTGAACACTGAAGCTTTCTTT. The chain combines TRBV5-5 with TRBJ1-1, with D possibly being TRBD1 (5 bases). Germline loops: CDR1 SGHKS, CDR2 YYEKEE (reference sequence). The CDR3 loop spans 13 amino acids. With 3 bases removed from V and 0 bases from J, the gap between germline ends came to 6 bases.

The rearrangement links TRBV4-1 to TRBJ1-1; tentatively, D is TRBD1 (6 bases). Germline CDR1 and CDR2: MGHRA and YSYEKL. Trimming removed 0 bases from V and 4 bases from J, with 9 bases in between. The CDR3 consists of 14 residues. CDR3 residues: CASSQENRATEAFF. The CDR3 nucleotides read TGCGCCAGCAGCCAAGAGAACAGGGCCACTGAAGCTTTCTTT.

This rearrangement joins TRBV12-5 to TRBJ2-3; no definite D call. The germline CDR1 and CDR2 sequences are LGHNT and FRNRAP. V lost 10 bases and J 5 bases, leaving 16 bases between the germline ends. This CDR3 has 13 residues. CDR3 region: CATLQGVGDTQYF. CDR3 sequence (DNA): TGTGCTACCCTACAAGGAGTTGGAGATACGCAGTATTTT.

The V and J genes are TRBV7-9 and TRBJ1-6; 9 bases line up with TRBD1. After removal of 1 base from V and 9 bases from J, the junction contained 7 bases not matched to a gene. The germline V gene encodes CDR1 SEHNR and CDR2 FQNEAQ (reference sequence). The CDR3 covers 16 residues. For the CDR3, the DNA is TGTGCCAGCAGCTTAGACCCGGGACAGGGAACTTCACCCCTCCACTTT. Translating it yields CASSLDPGQGTSPLHF.

The chain is built from TRBV5-6 and TRBJ2-5; possibly TRBD2 for D (5 bases). The CDR3 has 13 amino acids. V was clipped by 4 bases and J by 5 bases, with 12 bases between them. Germline CDR1 SGHDT, CDR2 YYEEEE. DNA for the CDR3: TGTGCCAGCAGCCCGAGGGAAGGGGAGACCCAGTACTTC. Translation gives CASSPREGETQYF. Full variable domain (remainder filled in from reference TRBV5-6 and TRBJ2-5): DAGVTQSPTHLIKTRGQQVTLRCSPKSGHDTVSWYQQALGQGPQFIFQYYEEEERQRGNFPDRFSGHQFPNYSSELNVNALLLGDSALYLCASSPREGETQYFGPGTRLLVL.

V is TRBV29-1 and J is TRBJ1-1; D gene unclear. The V gene lost 6 bases and the J gene lost 6 bases, with 11 bases spanning the gap. The germline CDR1 and CDR2 sequences are SQVTM and ANQGSEA. There are 11 residues in the CDR3. The CDR3, as DNA: TGCAGCGTGGAGGTTTTGTCTGAAGCTTTCTTT. It codes for CSVEVLSEAFF. Using reference TRBV29-1 and TRBJ1-1 for the parts outside the CDR3, the full variable domain is SAVISQKPSRDICQRGTSLTIQCQVDSQVTMMFWYRQQPGQSLTLIATANQGSEATYESGFVIDKFPISRPNLTFSTLTVSNMSPEDSSIYLCSVEVLSEAFFGQGTRLTVV.

The chain carries TRBV2 and TRBJ2-1; tentative D call: TRBD2 (6 bases). V was clipped by 6 bases and J by 6 bases, with 12 bases between them. The CDR3 extends over 13 amino acids. Germline CDR1 reads SNHLY; CDR2 reads FYNNEI. CDR3: CASRRLVFNEQFF. The CDR3 DNA reads TGTGCCAGCAGGCGACTAGTCTTCAATGAGCAGTTCTTC.

V is TRBV5-6 and J is TRBJ2-5; D gene ambiguous. Trimming removed 2 bases at V and 2 bases at J, with 4 bases between. Germline V lookup: CDR1 SGHDT, CDR2 YYEEEE. The CDR3 has 12 residues. The CDR3 sequence: CASSFLQETQYF. CDR3 nucleotides: TGTGCCAGCAGCTTCCTACAAGAGACCCAGTACTTC.

The rearrangement uses TRBV23-1 and TRBJ1-6; D is possibly TRBD1 (5 bases). TRBV23-1 is annotated as an ORF whose role is uncertain. Between the trimmed V and J ends, which lost 0 bases and 9 bases, there was a span of 12 bases. The CDR3 is 15 amino acids. The CDR3 sequence is CASSQSPGLRSPLHF. In DNA form, the CDR3 reads TGCGCCAGCAGTCAATCACCGGGACTGCGTTCACCCCTCCACTTT.

The rearrangement joins TRBV6-5 to TRBJ1-4; D may be TRBD1 (5 bases). This CDR3 region has 15 residues. Per germline, CDR1 MNHEY and CDR2 SVGAGI. Trimming left V 8 bases short and J 3 bases short, with 16 bases between. CDR3 protein: CASRWGESANEKLFF. CDR3 coding DNA: TGTGCCAGCCGCTGGGGGGAGTCGGCTAATGAAAAACTGTTTTTT.

V is TRBV5-6 and J is TRBJ1-2, with unresolved D. Trimming left V 0 bases short and J 8 bases short, with 11 bases between. The germline gives CDR1 SGHDT, CDR2 YYEEEE. The CDR3 extends over 13 amino acids. CDR3 coding DNA: TGTGCCAGCAGCTTGGGTCCTTCTGGCGGCTACACCTTC. It specifies CASSLGPSGGYTF.

The gene calls are TRBV30 and TRBJ2-3; 12 nucleotides agree with TRBD2. V trimming: 0 bases; J trimming: 5 bases; junction bases outside the gene matches: 6. Germline V gives CDR1 GTSNPN, CDR2 SVGIG (reference sequence). The CDR3 totals 16 residues. The CDR3 DNA follows: TGTGCCTGGAGTGTCATGCTAGCGGGAGGGAAAGATACGCAGTATTTT. It yields the protein CAWSVMLAGGKDTQYF.

This clone showed up just once. V and J are TRBV4-1 and TRBJ2-7, with D uncertain. The CDR3 extends over 15 amino acids. Per germline, CDR1 MGHRA and CDR2 YSYEKL. The V and J ends lost 0 bases and 3 bases respectively, with 12 bases between them. For the CDR3, the DNA is TGCGCCAGCAGCCAAGAGGGCCCCCCCTACTACGAGCAGTACTTC. It specifies CASSQEGPPYYEQYF.

The chain couples TRBV18 to TRBJ2-3; no firm D call. Trimming stripped 2 bases from V and 6 bases from J, with 6 bases between. This CDR3 is built from 12 residues. Germline loops: CDR1 KGHSH, CDR2 LQKENI. The CDR3 coding sequence is TGTGCCAGCTCACCATCCGGGGATACGCAGTATTTT. As protein: CASSPSGDTQYF.

This chain links TRBV7-3 with TRBJ2-1; TRBD2 might be the D (6 bases). Trimming removed 4 bases from V and 5 bases from J, with 15 bases in between. The CDR3 runs 15 residues. CDR1 and CDR2 from the germline V gene are SGHTA and FQGTGA. CDR3 in DNA: TGTGCCAGCAGCTGGGGTCCCCGGGAGAACAATGAGCAGTTCTTC. This translates into CASSWGPRENNEQFF.

This rearrangement joins TRBV13 to TRBJ1-6; D uncertain. V was pared by 0 bases and J by 4 bases, with 7 bases between. Germline V gene data show CDR1 as PRHDT and CDR2 as FYEKMQ (reference sequence). This CDR3 spans 15 amino acids. The CDR3 loop reads CASSLGSGYNSPLHF. CDR3 coding DNA: TGTGCCAGCAGCTTAGGCAGCGGATATAATTCACCCCTCCACTTT.